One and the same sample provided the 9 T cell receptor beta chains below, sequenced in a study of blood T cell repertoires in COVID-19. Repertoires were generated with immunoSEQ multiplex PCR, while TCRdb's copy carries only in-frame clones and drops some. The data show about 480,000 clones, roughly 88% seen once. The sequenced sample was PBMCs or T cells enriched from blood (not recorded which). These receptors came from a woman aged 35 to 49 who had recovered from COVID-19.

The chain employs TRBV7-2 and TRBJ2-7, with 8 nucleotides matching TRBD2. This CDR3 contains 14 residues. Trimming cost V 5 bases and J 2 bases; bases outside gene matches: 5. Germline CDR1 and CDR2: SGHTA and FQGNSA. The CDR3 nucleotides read TGTGCCAGCAGCCCGACTAGCGCAGCCTACGAGCAGTACTTC. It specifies CASSPTSAAYEQYF.

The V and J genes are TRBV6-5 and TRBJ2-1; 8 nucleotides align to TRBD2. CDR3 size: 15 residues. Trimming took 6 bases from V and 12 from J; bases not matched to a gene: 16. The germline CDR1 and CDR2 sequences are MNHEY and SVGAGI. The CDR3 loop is CASRPGGDPLSRQFF. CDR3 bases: TGTGCCAGCAGGCCGGGGGGGGACCCATTAAGTCGGCAGTTCTTC.

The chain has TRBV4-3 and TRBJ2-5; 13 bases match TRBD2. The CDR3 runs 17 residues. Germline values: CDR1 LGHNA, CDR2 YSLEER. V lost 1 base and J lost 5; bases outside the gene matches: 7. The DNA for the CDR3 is TGCGCCAGCAGCCAAGTGGCCACTAGCGGGAGGGGGGAGACCCAGTACTTC. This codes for CASSQVATSGRGETQYF.

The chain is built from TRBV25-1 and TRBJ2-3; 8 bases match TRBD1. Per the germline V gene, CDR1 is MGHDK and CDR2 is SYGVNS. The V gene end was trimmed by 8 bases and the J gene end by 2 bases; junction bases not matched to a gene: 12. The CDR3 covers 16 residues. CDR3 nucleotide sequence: TGTGCCAGCCACGGACAGGGAGTAGATTACACAGATACGCAGTATTTT. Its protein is CASHGQGVDYTDTQYF.

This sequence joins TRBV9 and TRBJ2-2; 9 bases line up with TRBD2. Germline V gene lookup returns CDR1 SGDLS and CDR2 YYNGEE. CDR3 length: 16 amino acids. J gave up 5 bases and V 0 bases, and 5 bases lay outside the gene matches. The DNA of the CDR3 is TGTGCCAGCAGCGTAGGCGTAGCGGGAGTAACCGGGGAGCTGTTTTTT. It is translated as CASSVGVAGVTGELFF.

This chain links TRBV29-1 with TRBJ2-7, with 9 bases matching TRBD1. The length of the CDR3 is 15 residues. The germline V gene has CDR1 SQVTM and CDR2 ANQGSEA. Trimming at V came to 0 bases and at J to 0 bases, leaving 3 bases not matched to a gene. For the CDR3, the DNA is TGCAGCGTTGAAGAATGGGGACAGGGCTCCTACGAGCAGTACTTC. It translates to CSVEEWGQGSYEQYF.

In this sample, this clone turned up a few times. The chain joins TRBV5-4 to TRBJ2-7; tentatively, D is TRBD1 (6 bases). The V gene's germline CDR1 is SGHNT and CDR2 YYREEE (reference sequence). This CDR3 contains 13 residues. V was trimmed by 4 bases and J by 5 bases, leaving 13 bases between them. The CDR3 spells CASSTGNRNEQYF. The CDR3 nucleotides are TGTGCCAGCAGCACAGGGAATCGGAACGAGCAGTACTTC. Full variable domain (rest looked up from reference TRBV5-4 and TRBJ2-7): ETGVTQSPTHLIKTRGQQVTLRCSSQSGHNTVSWYQQALGQGPQFIFQYYREEENGRGNFPPRFSGLQFPNYSSELNVNALELDDSALYLCASSTGNRNEQYFGPGTRLTVT.

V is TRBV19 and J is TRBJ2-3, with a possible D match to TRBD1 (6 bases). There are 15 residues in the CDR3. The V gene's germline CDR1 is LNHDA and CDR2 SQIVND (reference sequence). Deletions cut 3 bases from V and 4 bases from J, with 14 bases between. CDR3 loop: CASSMGQGLPDTQYF. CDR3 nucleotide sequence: TGTGCCAGTAGTATGGGTCAGGGGCTCCCAGATACGCAGTATTTT. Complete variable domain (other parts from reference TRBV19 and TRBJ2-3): DGGITQSPKYLFRKEGQNVTLSCEQNLNHDAMYWYRQDPGQGLRLIYYSQIVNDFQKGDIAEGYSVSREKKESFPLTVTSAQKNPTAFYLCASSMGQGLPDTQYFGPGTRLTVL.

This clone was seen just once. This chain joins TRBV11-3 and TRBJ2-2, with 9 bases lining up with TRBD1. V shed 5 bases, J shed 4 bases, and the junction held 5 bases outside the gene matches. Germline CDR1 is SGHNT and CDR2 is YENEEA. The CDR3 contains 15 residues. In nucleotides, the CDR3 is TGTGCCAGCAGCAACAGGGGGCTGTTCACCGGGGAGCTGTTTTTT. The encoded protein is CASSNRGLFTGELFF.